These 16 T cell receptor beta chains originate from one sample sequenced in a study of blood T cell repertoires in COVID-19. Clones were read by immunoSEQ multiplex PCR, and TCRdb kept only the in-frame ones, dropping some. This sample has around 310,000 clones, with about nine tenths found just once. The source material was PBMCs or T cells enriched from blood (not recorded which). These receptors all come from a woman between 35 and 50 years old who had recovered from COVID-19.

The chain combines TRBV19 with TRBJ1-2; 7 bases fit TRBD1. Looked up from germline, CDR1 is LNHDA and CDR2 is SQIVND (reference sequence). The ends lost 5 bases at V and 0 bases at J; junction bases unmatched: 3. The CDR3 is made up of 14 amino acids. The CDR3 DNA sequence: TGTGCCAGTAGTGCCGGGACAGCTAACTATGGCTACACCTTC. Residues: CASSAGTANYGYTF.

The rearrangement links TRBV7-2 to TRBJ1-2; unclear D gene. Germline V gives CDR1 SGHTA, CDR2 FQGNSA. This CDR3 region has 16 residues. Trimming stripped 1 base from V and 2 bases from J, with 14 bases between. The CDR3 sequence is CASSLGKGGSNYGYTF. CDR3 DNA sequence: TGTGCCAGCAGCTTAGGGAAGGGAGGATCCAACTATGGCTACACCTTC.

The V and J genes are TRBV9 and TRBJ2-1; maybe TRBD2 (5 bases). Trimming cost V 4 bases and J 2 bases, with 13 bases left between them. This CDR3 is built from 15 residues. Germline CDR1 and CDR2: SGDLS and YYNGEE. The CDR3 DNA sequence: TGTGCCAGCAGCCCAGGAGCGGAAACCTACAATGAGCAGTTCTTC. This encodes CASSPGAETYNEQFF.

The chain has TRBV19 and TRBJ2-5; 9 bases are shared with TRBD1. CDR3 length equals 13 residues. V gave up 10 bases and J gave up 5 bases; unmatched junction bases: 8. Germline CDR1 is LNHDA and CDR2 is SQIVND (reference sequence). The CDR3 loop reads CATQGQGLETQYF. CDR3 sequence (DNA): TGTGCCACCCAAGGACAGGGGCTGGAGACCCAGTACTTC.

Regarding this clone: The identical CDR3 is also encoded by other nucleotide sequences in the sample. The chain joins TRBV5-1 to TRBJ2-5; no definite D call. This CDR3 has 12 residues. Deletions cut 0 bases from V and 4 bases from J, with 4 bases between. Germline CDR1 and CDR2: SGHRS and YFSETQ. The CDR3 DNA sequence: TGCGCCAGCAGCTTGGAGCTAGAGACCCAGTACTTC. As protein: CASSLELETQYF.

The chain joins TRBV28 to TRBJ1-1; 8 bases match TRBD1. The ends lost 5 bases at V and 0 bases at J; junction bases unmatched: 5. Germline loops: CDR1 MDHEN, CDR2 SYDVKM. CDR3 length equals 15 residues. CDR3 protein: CASSHPGQVNTEAFF. DNA for the CDR3: TGTGCCAGCAGTCATCCGGGACAGGTGAACACTGAAGCTTTCTTT. Variable domain in full (rest from reference TRBV28 and TRBJ1-1): DVKVTQSSRYLVKRTGEKVFLECVQDMDHENMFWYRQDPGLGLRLIYFSYDVKMKEKGDIPEGYSVSREKKERFSLILESASTNQTSMYLCASSHPGQVNTEAFFGQGTRLTVV.

The V call is TRBV7-8, the J call TRBJ2-7; TRBD1 might be the D (6 bases). The CDR3 covers 13 residues. Germline CDR1 reads SGHVS; CDR2 reads FQNEAQ. V was clipped by 3 bases and J by 2 bases, with 8 bases between them. CDR3 in DNA: TGTGCCAGCAGCTTGGGGGCCCCCTACGAGCAGTACTTC. Its protein product is CASSLGAPYEQYF.

The chain recombines TRBV11-3 with TRBJ2-7, with 8 bases fitting TRBD1. Germline CDR1 is SGHNT and CDR2 is YENEEA. The V gene end was trimmed by 5 bases and the J gene end by 3 bases; junction bases not matched to a gene: 6. The CDR3 sequence is 14 residues long. DNA for the CDR3: TGTGCCAGCAGCCCGAGGACAGGGTTCTACGAGCAGTACTTC. Translated: CASSPRTGFYEQYF.

The V and J genes are TRBV30 and TRBJ1-4; 7 bases are a match to TRBD1. Germline assignment: CDR1 GTSNPN and CDR2 SVGIG (reference sequence). The junction had 11 bases not matched to a gene; V was cut back by 1 base and J by 0 bases. The CDR3 is 18 residues long. CDR3 DNA: TGTGCCTGGAGTGGGTTAGGGGACAGACCCTCAACTAATGAAAAACTGTTTTTT. The encoded protein is CAWSGLGDRPSTNEKLFF.

The chain couples TRBV29-1 to TRBJ2-1; the D is unclear. V was cut by 6 bases and J by 3 bases, with 15 bases left in between. The CDR3 consists of 14 residues. Germline CDR1 is SQVTM and CDR2 is ANQGSEA. In nucleotides, the CDR3 is TGCAGCGTGATCGACACGGCGCACTACAATGAGCAGTTCTTC. As protein: CSVIDTAHYNEQFF.

This clone was seen more than once but under ten times. The chain couples TRBV7-9 to TRBJ2-3, with 11 bases fitting TRBD2. The CDR3 consists of 18 residues. Germline V gene sequence: CDR1 SEHNR, CDR2 FQNEAQ (reference sequence). V trimming: 5 bases; J trimming: 2 bases; junction bases outside the gene matches: 12. The CDR3 region is CASSPHRLAGTFTDTQYF. CDR3 in DNA: TGTGCCAGCAGCCCCCATCGACTAGCGGGGACCTTCACAGATACGCAGTATTTT.

This clone was observed once. The V gene is TRBV4-3, the J gene TRBJ2-2; 9 nucleotides agree with TRBD2. From germline, CDR1 is LGHNA and CDR2 YSLEER. V dropped 3 bases and J dropped 3; count of bases not matched to a gene: 5. This CDR3 has 16 residues. This CDR3 reads CASSHRGGADTGELFF. As DNA, the CDR3 is TGCGCCAGCAGCCATCGCGGGGGGGCGGACACCGGGGAGCTGTTTTTT.

The V call is TRBV2, the J call TRBJ1-6, with 7 bases that match TRBD1. The CDR3 sequence is 18 residues long. V dropped 4 bases and J dropped 0; count of bases not matched to a gene: 9. The germline V gene encodes CDR1 SNHLY and CDR2 FYNNEI. CDR3 DNA: TGTGCCAGCAGTGTTCCGGGACAGCGCCTCTCCTATAATTCACCCCTCCACTTT. It translates to CASSVPGQRLSYNSPLHF. The full variable domain, in which reference TRBV2 and TRBJ1-6 provide the parts outside the CDR3, is EPEVTQTPSHQVTQMGQEVILRCVPISNHLYFYWYRQILGQKVEFLVSFYNNEISEKSEIFDDQFSVERPDGSNFTLKIRSTKLEDSAMYFCASSVPGQRLSYNSPLHFGNGTRLTVT.

As regards this clone: The identical CDR3 is also encoded by other nucleotide sequences in the sample. The rearrangement uses TRBV11-2 and TRBJ2-5, with 7 bases lining up with TRBD1. The germline V gene encodes CDR1 SGHAT and CDR2 FQNNGV. The CDR3 consists of 14 residues. V shed 3 bases and J 3 bases; nucleotides not matched to a gene: 4. The chain's CDR3 is CASSFNRGEETQYF. The CDR3 bases are TGTGCCAGCAGCTTCAACAGGGGCGAAGAGACCCAGTACTTC.

The rearrangement links TRBV5-1 to TRBJ2-5; 7 positions agree with TRBD1. With 0 bases clipped from V and 5 bases from J, the junction kept 7 bases outside the gene matches. The CDR3 is 15 amino acids. The germline gives CDR1 SGHRS, CDR2 YFSETQ. CDR3 bases: TGCGCCAGCAGCTTGGGGGACAGTCCGGGGGAGACCCAGTACTTC. The encoded protein is CASSLGDSPGETQYF.

The chain recombines TRBV28 with TRBJ2-7; 7 bases line up with TRBD1. The CDR3 is 14 amino acids. The trim removed 5 bases at V and 5 bases at J, leaving 9 bases unmatched. Germline lookup yields CDR1 MDHEN and CDR2 SYDVKM. As DNA, the CDR3 is TGTGCCAGCAGTCCAAACAGGGGTTACAACGAGCAGTACTTC. Translated: CASSPNRGYNEQYF.